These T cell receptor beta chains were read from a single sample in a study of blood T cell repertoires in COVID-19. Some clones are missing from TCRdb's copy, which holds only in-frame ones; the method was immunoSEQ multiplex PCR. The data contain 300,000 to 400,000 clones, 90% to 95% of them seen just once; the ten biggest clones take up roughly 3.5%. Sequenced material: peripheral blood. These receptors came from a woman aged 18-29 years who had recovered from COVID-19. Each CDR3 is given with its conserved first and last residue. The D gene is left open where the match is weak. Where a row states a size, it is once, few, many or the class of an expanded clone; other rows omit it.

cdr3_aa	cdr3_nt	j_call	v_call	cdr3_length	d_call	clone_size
CASSHTTSGSTGTQYF	TGTGCCAGCAGTCACACGACTAGCGGGAGTACTGGTACGCAGTATTTT	TRBJ2-3	TRBV6-2/TRBV6-3	16	TRBD2	-
CASSPSGGSTDTQYF	TGTGCCAGCTCACCATCTGGCGGAAGCACAGATACGCAGTATTTT	TRBJ2-3	TRBV18	15	-	once
CASSAPRQGLSGNTIYF	TGTGCCAGTAGTGCCCCGAGACAGGGTCTCTCTGGAAACACCATATATTTT	TRBJ1-3	TRBV19	17	TRBD1	-
CASSLQGVGSGANVLTF	TGCGCCAGCAGCTTGCAGGGTGTAGGCTCTGGGGCCAACGTCCTGACTTTC	TRBJ2-6	TRBV5-1	17	-	-
CASSFTGGAQGYGYTF	TGTGCCAGCAGTTTCACAGGGGGCGCTCAGGGGTATGGCTACACCTTC	TRBJ1-2	TRBV6-2/TRBV6-3	16	TRBD1	-
CASSIDSTDTVNQPQHF	TGTGCCAGTAGTATAGATAGTACGGACACTGTGAATCAGCCCCAGCATTTT	TRBJ1-5	TRBV19	17	-	-
CASSGGTGGIGNTIYF	TGTGCCAGTAGTGGCGGGACAGGGGGCATTGGAAACACCATATATTTT	TRBJ1-3	TRBV19	16	TRBD1	-
CASSYHRRGSSYNEQFF	TGTGCCAGCAGTTACCATCGGCGGGGGAGCTCCTACAATGAGCAGTTCTTC	TRBJ2-1	TRBV6-2/TRBV6-3	17	TRBD2	-
CASSEGTGNEQFF	TGTGCCAGCAGCGAGGGAACAGGAAATGAGCAGTTCTTC	TRBJ2-1	TRBV9	13	-	-
CAIQGTGFYGYTF	TGTGCCATCCAAGGGACAGGGTTCTATGGCTACACCTTC	TRBJ1-2	TRBV2	13	TRBD1	-
CASSPGWGEGGTGELFF	TGTGCCAGCAGCCCAGGGTGGGGGGAAGGAGGCACCGGGGAGCTGTTTTTT	TRBJ2-2	TRBV11-2	17	-	-
CASSLNPDSQETQYF	TGTGCCAGCAGCCTGAACCCGGACAGTCAAGAGACCCAGTACTTC	TRBJ2-5	TRBV7-6	15	-	-
CASSLTFREQETQYF	TGTGCCAGCTCACTCACTTTTCGGGAGCAAGAGACCCAGTACTTC	TRBJ2-5	TRBV18	15	-	-
CASSGAPGSGNTIYF	TGTGCCAGCAGCGGCGCTCCGGGCTCTGGAAACACCATATATTTT	TRBJ1-3	TRBV7-2	15	-	-
CASSPTTSGAGDEQFF	TGTGCCAGCAGCCCAACAACTAGCGGAGCTGGGGATGAGCAGTTCTTC	TRBJ2-1	TRBV7-2	16	TRBD2	once
CASSLGLAVGQETQYF	TGTGCCAGCAGCTTGGGACTAGCGGTTGGTCAAGAGACCCAGTACTTC	TRBJ2-5	TRBV13	16	TRBD2	-
CATSDFVEGADIAPEQFF	TGTGCCACCAGTGATTTCGTAGAGGGGGCCGACATTGCCCCTGAGCAGTTCTTC	TRBJ2-1	TRBV24-1	18	TRBD1	once
CASSQESSRTGELFF	TGCGCCAGCAGCCAAGAATCGAGCCGCACCGGGGAGCTGTTTTTT	TRBJ2-2	TRBV4-3	15	-	-
CASSSPTGGQNYGYTF	TGTGCCAGCAGTTCTCCAACCGGGGGGCAGAACTATGGCTACACCTTC	TRBJ1-2	TRBV28	16	-	-
CASSEATSADTQYF	TGCGCCAGCAGTGAGGCAACTAGTGCAGATACGCAGTATTTT	TRBJ2-3	TRBV10-1	14	-	-
CASSLGQVPGSSPLHF	TGTGCCAGCAGCCTGGGACAGGTCCCAGGAAGTTCACCCCTCCACTTT	TRBJ1-6	TRBV7-9	16	TRBD1	-
CASSVLAGGPHRADTQYF	TGTGCCAGCAGCGTTCTAGCGGGAGGCCCCCATAGGGCAGATACGCAGTATTTT	TRBJ2-3	TRBV3-1/TRBV3-2	18	TRBD2	-
CASSYGGWGEKLFF	TGTGCCAGCAGTTACGGAGGATGGGGTGAAAAACTGTTTTTT	TRBJ1-4	TRBV6-2/TRBV6-3	14	-	-
CASRRQGQEGYTF	TGTGCCAGCAGGAGGCAGGGTCAGGAAGGCTACACCTTC	TRBJ1-2	TRBV6-5	13	-	-
CASSVAAGMVNEQFF	TGTGCCAGCAGCGTAGCAGCGGGGATGGTCAATGAGCAGTTCTTC	TRBJ2-1	TRBV9	15	TRBD2	-
CASVTGQAPYGYTF	TGTGCCAGCGTTACGGGACAGGCTCCTTATGGCTACACCTTC	TRBJ1-2	TRBV28	14	TRBD1	once
CASSLGDRGAGNTIYF	TGTGCCAGCAGCTTAGGGGACAGGGGAGCTGGAAACACCATATATTTT	TRBJ1-3	TRBV7-2	16	TRBD1	once
CASSPSQGMENTIYF	TGTGCCAGCAGCCCATCGCAGGGAATGGAAAACACCATATATTTT	TRBJ1-3	TRBV11-3	15	-	-
CASSQAPLGQGVEGYTF	TGCGCCAGCAGCCAAGCCCCGCTAGGACAGGGGGTAGAAGGCTACACCTTC	TRBJ1-2	TRBV4-3	17	TRBD1	-
CASSLALIAANTGELFF	TGTGCCAGCAGCTTAGCGCTAATAGCAGCGAACACCGGGGAGCTGTTTTTT	TRBJ2-2	TRBV7-2	17	-	-
CATSDIAEDFADTQYF	TGTGCCACCAGTGATATAGCGGAGGATTTCGCAGATACGCAGTATTTT	TRBJ2-3	TRBV24-1	16	-	-
CASSLGLAYLYNEQFF	TGTGCCAGCAGTTTAGGGCTAGCCTACTTATACAATGAGCAGTTCTTC	TRBJ2-1	TRBV27	16	-	-
CASSSQGSYGYTF	TGTGCCAGCTCTTCCCAGGGGTCGTATGGCTACACCTTC	TRBJ1-2	TRBV27	13	-	-
CASSRALSSYNEQFF	TGTGCCAGCAGCCGAGCCCTGAGTTCTTACAATGAGCAGTTCTTC	TRBJ2-1	TRBV3-1/TRBV3-2	15	-	-
CASSLRRERSPLHF	TGTGCCAGCAGTTTAAGACGGGAGAGATCACCCCTCCACTTT	TRBJ1-6	TRBV27	14	-	-
CASSPRGNTEAFF	TGTGCCAGCAGTCCCCGGGGGAACACTGAAGCTTTCTTT	TRBJ1-1	TRBV6-5	13	-	-
CASSPRLAGGNEQFF	TGTGCCAGCAGTCCTAGACTAGCGGGAGGCAATGAGCAGTTCTTC	TRBJ2-1	TRBV13	15	TRBD2	-
CASSARRRGLTDTQYF	TGTGCCAGCAGCGCGCGTCGCAGGGGACTAACAGATACGCAGTATTTT	TRBJ2-3	TRBV7-9	16	-	-
CASSARGLNYGYTF	TGTGCCAGCAGCGCCAGGGGTTTGAACTATGGCTACACCTTC	TRBJ1-2	TRBV9	14	-	-
CAWSGGTRGGNQPQHF	TGTGCCTGGAGTGGAGGGACAAGGGGAGGCAATCAGCCCCAGCATTTT	TRBJ1-5	TRBV30	16	-	-
CASKAGASGNTIYF	TGTGCCAGCAAGGCGGGAGCCTCTGGAAACACCATATATTTT	TRBJ1-3	TRBV27	14	-	-
CASSTPLAGGTGELFF	TGTGCCAGTAGTACCCCTCTAGCGGGAGGGACCGGGGAGCTGTTTTTT	TRBJ2-2	TRBV19	16	TRBD2	-
CASSLQGWDTEAFF	TGTGCCAGCAGTCTACAGGGGTGGGACACTGAAGCTTTCTTT	TRBJ1-1	TRBV27	14	TRBD1	-
CASSQAPGLAGGRGTDTQYF	TGTGCCAGCAGCCAAGCTCCAGGACTAGCGGGAGGGCGCGGCACAGATACGCAGTATTTT	TRBJ2-3	TRBV3-1/TRBV3-2	20	TRBD2	-
CASSPSRAGSQNEQFF	TGTGCCAGCAGCCCCTCTAGAGCGGGATCACAGAATGAGCAGTTCTTC	TRBJ2-1	TRBV7-9	16	TRBD2	-
CASSRGTGRFQETQYF	TGTGCCAGCAGCCGCGGGACAGGGAGATTCCAAGAGACCCAGTACTTC	TRBJ2-5	TRBV7-7	16	TRBD1	-
CASSLVGSLADTQYF	TGTGCCAGCAGCTTGGTCGGGAGTCTCGCAGATACGCAGTATTTT	TRBJ2-3	TRBV7-2	15	-	-
CASSQQGTGELFF	TGTGCCAGCAGTCAACAGGGGACCGGGGAGCTGTTTTTT	TRBJ2-2	TRBV11-3	13	TRBD1	-
CASSPTGDGYTF	TGTGCCAGCTCACCCACAGGGGACGGCTACACCTTC	TRBJ1-2	TRBV18	12	TRBD1	-
CASSPTTGTVGNTIYF	TGCGCCAGTAGCCCGACGACAGGGACAGTTGGAAACACCATATATTTT	TRBJ1-3	TRBV4-3	16	TRBD1	-
CAINRDRGYGYTF	TGTGCCATCAACCGGGACAGGGGGTATGGCTACACCTTC	TRBJ1-2	TRBV10-3	13	TRBD1	once
CASSSTGTGLGGELFF	TGTGCCAGCAGCTCTACCGGGACAGGGTTAGGCGGGGAGCTGTTTTTT	TRBJ2-2	TRBV7-9	16	TRBD1	-
CASSPPNRGYQETQYF	TGTGCCAGCTCACCACCAAACAGGGGGTACCAAGAGACCCAGTACTTC	TRBJ2-5	TRBV18	16	TRBD1	-
CASSLGATTDTQYF	TGTGCCAGCAGTTTAGGGGCCACTACAGATACGCAGTATTTT	TRBJ2-3	TRBV27	14	-	-